This T cell receptor (beta chain) was sequenced during a study of blood T cell repertoires in COVID-19. Overall study context: Both acute and convalescent COVID-19 samples were obtained from the United States, Italy and Spain.

The cohort comprised adults aged about 18 to 89 years residing in 20 to 25 US areas. Cohort allocation depended upon clinical history that participants reported. Each recovered donor of Cohort 3 presented with two negative PCRs, clearance, or symptom resolution. The ends lost 0 bases at V and 5 bases at J; junction bases unmatched: 4. In germline, CDR1 is SGDLS, CDR2 YYNGEE. The CDR3 length is 14 residues. Some clones are missing from TCRdb's copy, which holds only in-frame ones; the method was immunoSEQ multiplex PCR. Among 250,000 to 350,000 clones listed, approximately 85% were seen once. This chain uses TRBV9 with TRBJ1-2; 7 bases map to TRBD1. The receptor comes from a woman aged 25 to 39 who had recovered from COVID-19. What was sequenced was PBMCs or T cells enriched from blood (not recorded which). The CDR3: CASSVVGQSYGYTF. The CDR3 nucleotides are TGTGCCAGCAGCGTAGTGGGACAGAGTTATGGCTACACCTTC.